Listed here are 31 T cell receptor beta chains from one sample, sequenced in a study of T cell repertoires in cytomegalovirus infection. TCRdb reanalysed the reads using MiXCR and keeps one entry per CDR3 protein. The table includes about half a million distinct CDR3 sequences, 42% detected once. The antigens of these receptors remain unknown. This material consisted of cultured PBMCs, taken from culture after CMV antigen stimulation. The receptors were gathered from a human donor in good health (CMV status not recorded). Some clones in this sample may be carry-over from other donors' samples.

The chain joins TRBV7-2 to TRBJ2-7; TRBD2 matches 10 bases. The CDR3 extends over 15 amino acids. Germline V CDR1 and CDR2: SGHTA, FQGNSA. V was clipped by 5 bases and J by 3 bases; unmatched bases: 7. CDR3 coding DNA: TGTGCCAGCAGCCGTCTAGCGGGAGTGATCTACGAGCAGTACTTC. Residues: CASSRLAGVIYEQYF.

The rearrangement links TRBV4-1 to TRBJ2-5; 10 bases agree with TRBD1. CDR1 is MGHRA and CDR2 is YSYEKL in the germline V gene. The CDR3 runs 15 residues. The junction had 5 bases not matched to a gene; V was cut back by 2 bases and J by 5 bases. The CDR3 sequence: CASSQRTGGGETQYF. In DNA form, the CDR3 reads TGCGCCAGCAGCCAACGGACAGGGGGAGGGGAGACCCAGTACTTC.

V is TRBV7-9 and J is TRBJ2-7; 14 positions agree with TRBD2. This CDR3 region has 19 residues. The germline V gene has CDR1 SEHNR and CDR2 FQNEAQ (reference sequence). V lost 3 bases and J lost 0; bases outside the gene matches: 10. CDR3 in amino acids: CASSLRPGLAGDSSYEQYF. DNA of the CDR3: TGTGCCAGCAGCTTGAGACCGGGACTAGCGGGGGATTCCTCCTACGAGCAGTACTTC.

The DNA of the CDR3 is TGTGCCAGCAGGGGCGCCCGGATGGCCCAGTACTTC. Translated: CASRGARMAQYF. The J gene is TRBJ2-5, the V gene TRBV7-3, with unresolved D. The V gene's germline CDR1 is SGHTA and CDR2 FQGTGA. The CDR3 spans 12 residues. Trimming took off 6 bases at V and 9 bases at J, with 14 bases between the two ends.

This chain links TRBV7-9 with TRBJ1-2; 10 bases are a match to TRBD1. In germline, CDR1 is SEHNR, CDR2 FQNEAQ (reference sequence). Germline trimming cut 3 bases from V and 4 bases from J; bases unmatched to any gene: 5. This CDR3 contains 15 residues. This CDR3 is CASSLGTGVTYGYTF. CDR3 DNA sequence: TGTGCCAGCAGCTTGGGGACAGGGGTCACCTATGGCTACACCTTC.

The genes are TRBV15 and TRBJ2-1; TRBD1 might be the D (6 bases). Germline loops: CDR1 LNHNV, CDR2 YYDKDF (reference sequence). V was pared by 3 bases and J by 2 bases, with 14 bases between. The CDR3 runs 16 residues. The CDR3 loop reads CATSRLPGTTYNEQFF. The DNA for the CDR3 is TGTGCCACCAGCAGGCTCCCCGGGACAACCTACAATGAGCAGTTCTTC. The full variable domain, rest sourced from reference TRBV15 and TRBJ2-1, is DAMVIQNPRYQVTQFGKPVTLSCSQTLNHNVMYWYQQKSSQAPKLLFHYYDKDFNNEADTPDNFQSRRPNTSFCFLDIRSPGLGDTAMYLCATSRLPGTTYNEQFFGPGTRLTVL.

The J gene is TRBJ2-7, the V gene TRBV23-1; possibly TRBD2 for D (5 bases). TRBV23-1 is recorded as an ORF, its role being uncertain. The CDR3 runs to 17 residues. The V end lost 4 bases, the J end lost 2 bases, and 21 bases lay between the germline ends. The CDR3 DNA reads TGCGCCAGCAGTCGAGCCCGGGGTCTCTACCCCACCTACGAGCAGTACTTC. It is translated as CASSRARGLYPTYEQYF.

The CDR3, as DNA: TGTGCCAGCAGCCCCATCTACCAAGAGACCCAGTACTTC. It yields the protein CASSPIYQETQYF. This chain uses TRBV7-6 with TRBJ2-5; no reliable D call. With 5 bases removed from V and 0 bases from J, the gap between germline ends came to 7 bases. The CDR3 is 13 residues long. The germline CDR1 and CDR2 sequences are SGHVS and FNYEAQ.

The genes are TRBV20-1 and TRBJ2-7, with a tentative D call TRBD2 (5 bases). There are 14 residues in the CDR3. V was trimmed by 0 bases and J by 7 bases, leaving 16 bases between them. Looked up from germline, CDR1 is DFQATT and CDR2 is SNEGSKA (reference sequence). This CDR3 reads CSARDPRREVEQYF. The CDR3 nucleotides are TGCAGTGCTAGAGATCCCCGCCGGGAAGTGGAGCAGTACTTC.

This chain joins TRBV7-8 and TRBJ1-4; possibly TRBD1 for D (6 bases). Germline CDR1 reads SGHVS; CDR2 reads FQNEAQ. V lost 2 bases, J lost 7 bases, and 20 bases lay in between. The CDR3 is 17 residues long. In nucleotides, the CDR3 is TGTGCCAGCAGCTTAAGGCGGGGGGCCACGAGGGGTGAAAAACTGTTTTTT. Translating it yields CASSLRRGATRGEKLFF.

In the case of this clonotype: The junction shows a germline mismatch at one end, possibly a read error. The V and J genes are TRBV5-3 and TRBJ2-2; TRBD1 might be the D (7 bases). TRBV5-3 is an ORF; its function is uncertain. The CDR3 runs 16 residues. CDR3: CASSLAAGGGTGELFF. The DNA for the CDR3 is TGTGCCAGCAGCTTGGCCGCAGGGGGAGGCACCGGGGAGCTGTTTTTT.

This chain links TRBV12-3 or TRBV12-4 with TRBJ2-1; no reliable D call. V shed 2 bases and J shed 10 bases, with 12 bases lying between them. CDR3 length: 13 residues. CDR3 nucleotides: TGTGCCAGCAGTTTAACGGACCTGTTGGAGCAGTTCTTC. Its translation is CASSLTDLLEQFF.

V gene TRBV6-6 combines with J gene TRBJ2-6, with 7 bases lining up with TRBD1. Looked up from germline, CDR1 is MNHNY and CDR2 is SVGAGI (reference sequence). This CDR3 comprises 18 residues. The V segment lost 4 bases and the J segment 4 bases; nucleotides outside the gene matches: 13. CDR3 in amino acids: CASSSGRGTVGGANVLTF. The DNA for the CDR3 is TGTGCCAGCAGTTCCGGAAGGGGGACAGTGGGCGGGGCCAACGTCCTGACTTTC.

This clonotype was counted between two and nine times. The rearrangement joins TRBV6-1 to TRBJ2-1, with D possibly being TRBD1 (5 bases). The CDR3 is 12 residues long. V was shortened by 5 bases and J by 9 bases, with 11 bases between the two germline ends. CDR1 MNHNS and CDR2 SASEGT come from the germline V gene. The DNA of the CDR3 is TGTGCCAGCAGTTACCCAAGGGGTGAGCAGTTCTTC. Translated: CASSYPRGEQFF.

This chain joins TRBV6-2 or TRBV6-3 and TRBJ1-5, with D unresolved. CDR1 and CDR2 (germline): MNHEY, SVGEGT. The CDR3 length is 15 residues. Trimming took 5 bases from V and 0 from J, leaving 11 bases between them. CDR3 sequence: CASSRDGLSNQPQHF. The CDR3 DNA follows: TGTGCCAGCAGTCGAGACGGCCTTAGCAATCAGCCCCAGCATTTT.

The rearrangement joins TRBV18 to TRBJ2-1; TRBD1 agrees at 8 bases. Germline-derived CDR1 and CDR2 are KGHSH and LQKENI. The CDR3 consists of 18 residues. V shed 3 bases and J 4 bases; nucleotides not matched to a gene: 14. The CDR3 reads CASSPPRGTGQIYNEQFF. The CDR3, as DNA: TGTGCCAGCTCACCGCCCCGGGGGACAGGCCAAATTTACAATGAGCAGTTCTTC.

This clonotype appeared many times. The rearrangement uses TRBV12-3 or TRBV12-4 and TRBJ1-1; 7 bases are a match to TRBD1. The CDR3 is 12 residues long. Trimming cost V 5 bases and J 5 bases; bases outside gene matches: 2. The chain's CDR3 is CASSPQGTEAFF. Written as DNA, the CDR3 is TGTGCCAGCAGTCCACAGGGGACTGAAGCTTTCTTT.

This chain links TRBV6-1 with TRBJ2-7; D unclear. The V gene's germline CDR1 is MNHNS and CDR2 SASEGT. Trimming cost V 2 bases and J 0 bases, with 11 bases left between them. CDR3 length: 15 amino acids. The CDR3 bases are TGTGCCAGCAGTGAATGGCGGCGGAACTCCTACGAGCAGTACTTC. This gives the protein CASSEWRRNSYEQYF.

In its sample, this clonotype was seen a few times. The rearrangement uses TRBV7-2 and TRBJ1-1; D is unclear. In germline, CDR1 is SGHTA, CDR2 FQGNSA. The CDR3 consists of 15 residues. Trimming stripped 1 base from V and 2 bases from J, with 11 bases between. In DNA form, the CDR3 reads TGTGCCAGCAGCTTAGAGGTAGTGGCAAACACTGAAGCTTTCTTT. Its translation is CASSLEVVANTEAFF.

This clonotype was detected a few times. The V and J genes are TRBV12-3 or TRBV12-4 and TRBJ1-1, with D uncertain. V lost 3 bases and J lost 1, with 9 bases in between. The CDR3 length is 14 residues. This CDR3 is CASSLFQENTEAFF. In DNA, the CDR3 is TGTGCCAGCAGTTTGTTCCAAGAGAACACTGAAGCTTTCTTT.

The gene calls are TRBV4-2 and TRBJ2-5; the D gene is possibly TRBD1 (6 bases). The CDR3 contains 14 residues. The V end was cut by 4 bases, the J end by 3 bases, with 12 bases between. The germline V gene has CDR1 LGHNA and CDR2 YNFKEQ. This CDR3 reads CASSRGGYEETQYF. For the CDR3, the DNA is TGTGCCAGCAGCCGAGGGGGATACGAAGAGACCCAGTACTTC.

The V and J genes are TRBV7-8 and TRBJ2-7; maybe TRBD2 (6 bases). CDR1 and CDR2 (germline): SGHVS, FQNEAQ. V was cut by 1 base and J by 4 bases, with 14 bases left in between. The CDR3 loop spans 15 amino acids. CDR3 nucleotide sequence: TGTGCCAGCAGCTTAGTGCGGGGCGTTGAATACGAGCAGTACTTC. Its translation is CASSLVRGVEYEQYF.

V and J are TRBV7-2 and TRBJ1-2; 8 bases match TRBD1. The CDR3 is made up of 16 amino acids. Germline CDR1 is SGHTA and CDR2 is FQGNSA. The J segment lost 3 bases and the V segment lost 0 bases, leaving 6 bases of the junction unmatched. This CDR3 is CASSLAGLDRDYGYTF. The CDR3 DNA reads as TGTGCCAGCAGCTTAGCTGGGTTGGACAGGGACTATGGCTACACCTTC.

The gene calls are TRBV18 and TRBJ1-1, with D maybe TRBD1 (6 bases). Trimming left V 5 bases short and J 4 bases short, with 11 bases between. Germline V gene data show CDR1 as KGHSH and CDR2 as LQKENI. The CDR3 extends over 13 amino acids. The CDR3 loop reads CASSTGQGTEAFF. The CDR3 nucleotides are TGTGCCAGCTCAACAGGGCAGGGCACTGAAGCTTTCTTT.

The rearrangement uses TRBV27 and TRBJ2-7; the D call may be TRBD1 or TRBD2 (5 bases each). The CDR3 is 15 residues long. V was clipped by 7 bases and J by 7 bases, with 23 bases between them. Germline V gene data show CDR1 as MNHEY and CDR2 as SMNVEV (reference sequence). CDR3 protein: CASISSLGPSGEQYF. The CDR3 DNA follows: TGTGCCAGCATTAGCTCATTGGGGCCCTCGGGGGAGCAGTACTTC.

The CDR3 DNA is TGTGCCAGCAGCTCTGTGGGCGCCTCCATAGGTCTTCTGTATGGCTACACCTTC. As protein: CASSSVGASIGLLYGYTF. The V and J genes are TRBV5-6 and TRBJ1-2, with no clear D. This CDR3 is 18 amino acids long. The germline gives CDR1 SGHDT, CDR2 YYEEEE. The V end lost 3 bases, the J end lost 5 bases, and 26 bases lay between the germline ends.

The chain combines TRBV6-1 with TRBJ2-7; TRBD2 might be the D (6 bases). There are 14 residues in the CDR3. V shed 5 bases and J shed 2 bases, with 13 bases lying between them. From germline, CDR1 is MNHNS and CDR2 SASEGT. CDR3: CASSSFSGPYEQYF. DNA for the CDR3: TGTGCCAGCAGTTCCTTTAGCGGACCCTACGAGCAGTACTTC.

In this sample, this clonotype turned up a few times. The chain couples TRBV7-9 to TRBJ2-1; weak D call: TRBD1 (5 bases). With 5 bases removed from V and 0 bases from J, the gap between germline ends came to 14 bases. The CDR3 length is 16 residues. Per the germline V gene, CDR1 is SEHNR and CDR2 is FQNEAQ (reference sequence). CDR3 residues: CASSPRQNSSYNEQFF. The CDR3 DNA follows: TGTGCCAGCAGCCCCAGACAGAATAGCTCCTACAATGAGCAGTTCTTC.

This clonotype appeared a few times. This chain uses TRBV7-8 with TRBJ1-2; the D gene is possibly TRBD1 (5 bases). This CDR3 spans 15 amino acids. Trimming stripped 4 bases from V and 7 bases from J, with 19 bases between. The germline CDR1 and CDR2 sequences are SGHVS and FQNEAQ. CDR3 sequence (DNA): TGTGCCAGCAGCTCCGCCGGGGGGGGATCGCGTGGCTACACCTTC. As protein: CASSSAGGGSRGYTF.

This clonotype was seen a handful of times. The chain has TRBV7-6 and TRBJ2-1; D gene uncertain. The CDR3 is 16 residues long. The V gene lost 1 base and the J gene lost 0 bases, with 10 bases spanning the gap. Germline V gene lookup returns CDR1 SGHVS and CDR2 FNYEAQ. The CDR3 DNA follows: TGTGCCAGCAGCTTAGAGAGTTACAGCTCCTACAATGAGCAGTTCTTC. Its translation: CASSLESYSSYNEQFF.

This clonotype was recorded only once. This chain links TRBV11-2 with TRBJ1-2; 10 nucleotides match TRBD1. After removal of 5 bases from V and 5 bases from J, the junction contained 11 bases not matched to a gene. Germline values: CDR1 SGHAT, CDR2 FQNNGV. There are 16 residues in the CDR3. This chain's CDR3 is CASSMGTGVSRYGYTF. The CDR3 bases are TGTGCCAGCAGCATGGGGACAGGGGTGTCTCGGTATGGCTACACCTTC.